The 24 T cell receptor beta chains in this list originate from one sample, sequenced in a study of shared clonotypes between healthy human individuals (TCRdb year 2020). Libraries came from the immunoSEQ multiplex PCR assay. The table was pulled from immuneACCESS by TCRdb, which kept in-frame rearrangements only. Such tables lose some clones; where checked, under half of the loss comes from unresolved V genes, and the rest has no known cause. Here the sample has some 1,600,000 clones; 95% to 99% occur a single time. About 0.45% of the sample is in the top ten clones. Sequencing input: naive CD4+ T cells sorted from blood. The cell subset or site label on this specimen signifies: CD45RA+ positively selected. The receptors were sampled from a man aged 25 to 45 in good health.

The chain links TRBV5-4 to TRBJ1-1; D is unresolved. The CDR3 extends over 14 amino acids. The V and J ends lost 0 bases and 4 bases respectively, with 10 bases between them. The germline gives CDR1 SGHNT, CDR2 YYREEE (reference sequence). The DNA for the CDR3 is TGTGCCAGCAGCTTGGAGTACCGGGGCACTGAAGCTTTCTTT. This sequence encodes CASSLEYRGTEAFF.

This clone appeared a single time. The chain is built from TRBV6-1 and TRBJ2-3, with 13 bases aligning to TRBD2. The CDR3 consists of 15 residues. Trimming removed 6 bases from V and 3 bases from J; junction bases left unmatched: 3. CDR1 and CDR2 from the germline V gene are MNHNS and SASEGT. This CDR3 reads CASREGLAGTDTQYF. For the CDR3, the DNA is TGTGCCAGCAGGGAGGGACTAGCGGGAACAGATACGCAGTATTTT.

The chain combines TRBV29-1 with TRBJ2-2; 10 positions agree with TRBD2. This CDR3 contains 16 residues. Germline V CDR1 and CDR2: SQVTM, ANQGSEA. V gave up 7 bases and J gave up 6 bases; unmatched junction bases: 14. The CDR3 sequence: CSARPRLAGVAGELFF. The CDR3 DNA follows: TGCAGCGCCCGCCCTCGGCTAGCGGGAGTGGCCGGGGAGCTGTTTTTT.

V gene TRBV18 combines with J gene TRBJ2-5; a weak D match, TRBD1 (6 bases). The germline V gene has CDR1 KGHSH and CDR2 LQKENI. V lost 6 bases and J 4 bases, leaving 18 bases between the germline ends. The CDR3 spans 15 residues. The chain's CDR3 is CASSGALPSRETQYF. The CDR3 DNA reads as TGTGCCAGCTCGGGGGCCCTACCTTCAAGAGAGACCCAGTACTTC.

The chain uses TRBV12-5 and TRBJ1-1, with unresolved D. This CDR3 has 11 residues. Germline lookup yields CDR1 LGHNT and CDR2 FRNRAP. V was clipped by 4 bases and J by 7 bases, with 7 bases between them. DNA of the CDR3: TGTGCTAGTGGTTCAGATTTTGAAGCTTTCTTT. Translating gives CASGSDFEAFF. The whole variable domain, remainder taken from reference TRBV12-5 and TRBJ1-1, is DARVTQTPRHKVTEMGQEVTMRCQPILGHNTVFWYRQTMMQGLELLAYFRNRAPLDDSGMPKDRFSAEMPDATLATLKIQPSEPRDSAVYFCASGSDFEAFFGQGTRLTVV.

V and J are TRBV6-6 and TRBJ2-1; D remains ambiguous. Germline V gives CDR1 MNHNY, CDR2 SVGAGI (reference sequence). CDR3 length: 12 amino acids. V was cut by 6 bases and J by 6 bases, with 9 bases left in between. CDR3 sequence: CASSQASNEQFF. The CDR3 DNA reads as TGTGCCAGCAGCCAAGCTAGCAATGAGCAGTTCTTC.

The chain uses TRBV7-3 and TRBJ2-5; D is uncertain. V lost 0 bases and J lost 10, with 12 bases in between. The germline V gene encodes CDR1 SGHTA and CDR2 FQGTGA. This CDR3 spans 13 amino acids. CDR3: CASSLTWGAGQYF. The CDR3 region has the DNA TGTGCCAGCAGCTTAACATGGGGTGCCGGCCAGTACTTC.

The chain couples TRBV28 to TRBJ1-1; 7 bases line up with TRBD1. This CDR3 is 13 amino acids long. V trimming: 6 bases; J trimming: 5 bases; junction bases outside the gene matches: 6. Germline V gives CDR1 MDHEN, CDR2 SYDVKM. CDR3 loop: CASSTARGTEAFF. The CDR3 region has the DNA TGTGCCAGCAGCACAGCCAGGGGGACTGAAGCTTTCTTT.

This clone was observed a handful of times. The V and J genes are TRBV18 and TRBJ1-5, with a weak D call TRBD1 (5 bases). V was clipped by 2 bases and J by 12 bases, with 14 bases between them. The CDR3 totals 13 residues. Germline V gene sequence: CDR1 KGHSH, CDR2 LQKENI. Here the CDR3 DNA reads TGTGCCAGCTCACCAAGGTTTGCGGGACTCCAGCATTTT. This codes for CASSPRFAGLQHF. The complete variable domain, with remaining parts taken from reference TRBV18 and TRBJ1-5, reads NAGVMQNPRHLVRRRGQEARLRCSPMKGHSHVYWYRQLPEEGLKFMVYLQKENIIDESGMPKERFSAEFPKEGPSILRIQQVVRGDSAAYFCASSPRFAGLQHFGDGTRLSIL.

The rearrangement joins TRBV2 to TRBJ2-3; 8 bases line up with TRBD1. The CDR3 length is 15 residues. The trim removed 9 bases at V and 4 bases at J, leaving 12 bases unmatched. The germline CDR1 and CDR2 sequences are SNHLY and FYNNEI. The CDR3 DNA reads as TGTGCCAGAACAATTGGACAGGGCAGTGCAGATACGCAGTATTTT. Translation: CARTIGQGSADTQYF.

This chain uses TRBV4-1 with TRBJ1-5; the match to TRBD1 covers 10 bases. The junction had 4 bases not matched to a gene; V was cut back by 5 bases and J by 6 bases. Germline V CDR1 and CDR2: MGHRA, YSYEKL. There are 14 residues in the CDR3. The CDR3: CASSSRQGAQPQHF. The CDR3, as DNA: TGCGCCAGCAGCAGTAGACAGGGGGCTCAGCCCCAGCATTTT.

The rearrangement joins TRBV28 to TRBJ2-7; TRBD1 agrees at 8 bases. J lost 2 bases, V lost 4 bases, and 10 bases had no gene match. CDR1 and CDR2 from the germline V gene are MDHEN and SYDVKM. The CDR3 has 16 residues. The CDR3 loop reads CASSSTGTGDPYEQYF. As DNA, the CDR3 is TGTGCCAGCAGTTCGACGGGGACAGGCGATCCCTACGAGCAGTACTTC.

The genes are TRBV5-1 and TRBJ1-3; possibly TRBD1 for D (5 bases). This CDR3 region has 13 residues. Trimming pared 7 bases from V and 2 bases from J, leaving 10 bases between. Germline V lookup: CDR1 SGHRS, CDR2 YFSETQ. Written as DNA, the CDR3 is TGCGCCAGCCGGGGGGAGCCTGGAAACACCATATATTTT. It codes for CASRGEPGNTIYF.

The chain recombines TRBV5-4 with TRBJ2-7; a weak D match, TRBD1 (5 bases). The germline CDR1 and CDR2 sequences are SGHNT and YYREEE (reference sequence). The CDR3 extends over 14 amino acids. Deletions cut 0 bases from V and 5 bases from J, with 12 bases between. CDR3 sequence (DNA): TGTGCCAGCAGCTTGGAATCTTGGGGCCACGAGCAGTACTTC. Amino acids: CASSLESWGHEQYF.

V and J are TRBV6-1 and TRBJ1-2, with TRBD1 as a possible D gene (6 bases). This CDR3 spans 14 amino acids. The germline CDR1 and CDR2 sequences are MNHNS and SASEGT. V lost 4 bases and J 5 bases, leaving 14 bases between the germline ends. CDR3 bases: TGTGCCAGCAGTGGGATATCCGGGACATATGGCTACACCTTC. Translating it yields CASSGISGTYGYTF.

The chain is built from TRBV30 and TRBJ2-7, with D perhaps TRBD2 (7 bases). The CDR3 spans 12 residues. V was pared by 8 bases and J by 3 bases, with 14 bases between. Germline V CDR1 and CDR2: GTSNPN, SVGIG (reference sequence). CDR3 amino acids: CARGAGSYEQYF. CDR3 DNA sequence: TGTGCCCGGGGGGCCGGCAGCTACGAGCAGTACTTC.

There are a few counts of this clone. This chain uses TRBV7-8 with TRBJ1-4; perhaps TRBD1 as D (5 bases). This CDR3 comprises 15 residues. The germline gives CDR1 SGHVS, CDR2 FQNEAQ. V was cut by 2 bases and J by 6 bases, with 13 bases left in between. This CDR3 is CASSLRQGNDEKLFF. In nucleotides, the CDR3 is TGTGCCAGCAGCTTAAGGCAGGGAAATGATGAAAAACTGTTTTTT.

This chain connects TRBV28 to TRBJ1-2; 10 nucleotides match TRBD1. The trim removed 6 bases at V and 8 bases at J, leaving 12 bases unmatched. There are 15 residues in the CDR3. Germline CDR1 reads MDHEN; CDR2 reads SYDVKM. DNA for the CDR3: TGTGCCAGCAGGGAACACGGGACAGGGGAAGAGGGCTACACCTTC. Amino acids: CASREHGTGEEGYTF.

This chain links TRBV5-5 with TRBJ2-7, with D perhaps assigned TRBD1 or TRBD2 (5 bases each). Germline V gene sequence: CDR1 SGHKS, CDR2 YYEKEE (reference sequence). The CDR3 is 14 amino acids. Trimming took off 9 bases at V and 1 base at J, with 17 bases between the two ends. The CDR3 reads CATQVGGQSYEQYF. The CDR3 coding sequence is TGTGCCACCCAGGTTGGGGGTCAATCCTACGAGCAGTACTTC.

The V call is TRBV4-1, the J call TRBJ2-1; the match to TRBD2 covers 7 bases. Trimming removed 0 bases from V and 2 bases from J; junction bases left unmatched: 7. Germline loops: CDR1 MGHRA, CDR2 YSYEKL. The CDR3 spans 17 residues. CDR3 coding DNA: TGCGCCAGCAGCCAAGACGCTAGCGGTAGCACCTACAATGAGCAGTTCTTC. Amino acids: CASSQDASGSTYNEQFF.

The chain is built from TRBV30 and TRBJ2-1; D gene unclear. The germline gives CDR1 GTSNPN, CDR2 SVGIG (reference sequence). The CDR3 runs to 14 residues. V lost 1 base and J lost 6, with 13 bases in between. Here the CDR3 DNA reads TGTGCCTGGAGTGGACCCGCGTATTTCAATGAGCAGTTCTTC. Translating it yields CAWSGPAYFNEQFF.

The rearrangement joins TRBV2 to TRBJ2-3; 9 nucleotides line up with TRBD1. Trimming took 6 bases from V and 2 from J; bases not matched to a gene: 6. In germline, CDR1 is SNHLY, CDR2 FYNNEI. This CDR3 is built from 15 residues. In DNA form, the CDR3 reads TGTGCCAGCAGAAACAGGGGGCACCACACAGATACGCAGTATTTT. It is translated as CASRNRGHHTDTQYF.

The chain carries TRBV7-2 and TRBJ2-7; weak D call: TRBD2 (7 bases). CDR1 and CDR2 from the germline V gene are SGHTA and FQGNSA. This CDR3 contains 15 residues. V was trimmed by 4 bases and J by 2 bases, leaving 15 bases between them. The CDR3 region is CASSSEGGHTYEQYF. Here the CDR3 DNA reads TGTGCCAGCAGCTCTGAGGGGGGGCACACCTACGAGCAGTACTTC.

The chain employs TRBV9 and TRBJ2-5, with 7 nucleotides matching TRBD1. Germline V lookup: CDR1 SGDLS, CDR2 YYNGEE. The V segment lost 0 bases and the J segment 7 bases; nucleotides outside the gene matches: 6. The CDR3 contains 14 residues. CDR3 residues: CASSVEQGYGTQYF. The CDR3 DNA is TGTGCCAGCAGCGTAGAACAGGGGTACGGGACCCAGTACTTC.